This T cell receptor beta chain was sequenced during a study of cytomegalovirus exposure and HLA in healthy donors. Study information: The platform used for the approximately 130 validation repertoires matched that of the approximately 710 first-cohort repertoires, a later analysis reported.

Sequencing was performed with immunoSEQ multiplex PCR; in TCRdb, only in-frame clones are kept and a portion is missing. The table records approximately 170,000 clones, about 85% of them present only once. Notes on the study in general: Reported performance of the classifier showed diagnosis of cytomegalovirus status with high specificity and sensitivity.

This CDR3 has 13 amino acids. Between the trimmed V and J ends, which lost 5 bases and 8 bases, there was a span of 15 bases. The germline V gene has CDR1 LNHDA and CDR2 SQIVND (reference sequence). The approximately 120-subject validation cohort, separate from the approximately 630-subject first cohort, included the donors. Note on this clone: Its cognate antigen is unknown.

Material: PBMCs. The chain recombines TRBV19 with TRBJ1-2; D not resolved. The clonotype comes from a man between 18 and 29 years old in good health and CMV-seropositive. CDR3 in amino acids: CASSADGPGGYTF. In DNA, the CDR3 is TGTGCCAGTAGTGCGGACGGACCGGGAGGCTACACCTTC.